One sample yielded the 23 T cell receptor beta chains listed below, sequenced in a study of brain T cells in children with intractable seizures. Some clones are missing from TCRdb's copy, which holds only in-frame ones; the method was immunoSEQ multiplex PCR. The table has around 10,000 clones, 69% seen once. Only cases whose brain tissue showed the highest T cell transcript signatures were sequenced. This sample comprised resected brain tissue, obtained at surgery. The receptors shown here come from a girl aged 2 to 10 with tuberous sclerosis and intractable seizures.

A single count supports this clone. The V call is TRBV6-5, the J call TRBJ1-5; D is unclear. The V and J ends lost 6 bases and 10 bases respectively, with 19 bases between them. There are 14 residues in the CDR3. Germline lookup yields CDR1 MNHEY and CDR2 SVGAGI. CDR3 coding DNA: TGTGCCAGCAGGTCGGGCACCGGTACTCAACCCCAGCATTTT. The encoded protein is CASRSGTGTQPQHF.

This clone was recorded only once. The chain combines TRBV11-3 with TRBJ2-2; 9 bases agree with TRBD1. The CDR3 length is 14 residues. Germline V lookup: CDR1 SGHNT, CDR2 YENEEA. The trim removed 8 bases at V and 6 bases at J, leaving 7 bases unmatched. The CDR3 protein is CASSTDRGAGELFF. In nucleotides, the CDR3 is TGTGCCAGCTCCACGGACAGGGGAGCCGGGGAGCTGTTTTTT.

The J gene is TRBJ1-3, the V gene TRBV5-1; D unresolved. The CDR3 totals 15 residues. The V end was cut by 0 bases, the J end by 4 bases, with 11 bases between. The germline V gene has CDR1 SGHRS and CDR2 YFSETQ. CDR3 DNA sequence: TGCGCCAGCAGCTTGGAAGGGCCCCTCGGAAACACCATATATTTT. It codes for CASSLEGPLGNTIYF.

The rearrangement uses TRBV7-8 and TRBJ2-3; 8 nucleotides match TRBD2. The V segment lost 6 bases and the J segment 1 base; nucleotides outside the gene matches: 12. Germline V gene sequence: CDR1 SGHVS, CDR2 FQNEAQ. The CDR3 sequence is 17 residues long. The CDR3 sequence is CASRFQTGAGGTDTQYF. The DNA of the CDR3 is TGTGCCAGCAGGTTTCAGACTGGAGCGGGAGGCACAGATACGCAGTATTTT.

This clone was counted between two and nine times. The rearrangement links TRBV28 to TRBJ1-5; 7 bases align to TRBD1. Germline V gene data show CDR1 as MDHEN and CDR2 as SYDVKM. Trimming removed 6 bases from V and 6 bases from J; junction bases left unmatched: 8. This CDR3 has 14 amino acids. CDR3 bases: TGTGCCAGCAGCGTTTTAGGGGGCAGTCAGCCCCAGCATTTT. Residues: CASSVLGGSQPQHF.

V and J are TRBV18 and TRBJ1-2; no firm D call. Germline CDR1 is KGHSH and CDR2 is LQKENI. The CDR3 sequence is 15 residues long. The V end lost 4 bases, the J end lost 4 bases, and 16 bases lay between the germline ends. This chain's CDR3 is CASSRRWLGPYGYTF. CDR3 sequence (DNA): TGTGCCAGCTCACGACGGTGGCTCGGCCCCTATGGCTACACCTTC.

J is TRBJ2-2 and V is TRBV12-3 or TRBV12-4, with D hard to call. The CDR3 is 13 amino acids. The ends were cut back, 5 bases at V and 6 bases at J, with 10 bases in the middle. CDR3 sequence reads: CASSHGGPGELFF. The CDR3 DNA reads as TGTGCCAGCAGTCACGGTGGGCCCGGGGAGCTGTTTTTT.

The chain employs TRBV15 and TRBJ1-3; maybe TRBD1 (6 bases). V lost 3 bases, J lost 2 bases, and 14 bases lay in between. The CDR3 is made up of 16 amino acids. Germline CDR1 LNHNV, CDR2 YYDKDF (reference sequence). CDR3 bases: TGTGCCACCAGCAGTTTAGGAGGGGGTACTGGAAACACCATATATTTT. Translation gives CATSSLGGGTGNTIYF.

The rearrangement uses TRBV6-2 or TRBV6-3 and TRBJ1-5; D is unresolved. Trimming pared 4 bases from V and 0 bases from J, leaving 7 bases between. Germline CDR1 MNHEY, CDR2 SVGEGT. CDR3 length: 14 amino acids. The CDR3 DNA follows: TGTGCCAGCAGTTCCTACAGTAGCAATCAGCCCCAGCATTTT. Translating it yields CASSSYSSNQPQHF.

Only one count was recorded for this clone. The chain combines TRBV30 with TRBJ1-6; no clear D gene. CDR1 is GTSNPN and CDR2 is SVGIG in the germline V gene (reference sequence). The CDR3 consists of 14 residues. V was clipped by 0 bases and J by 7 bases, with 10 bases between them. The CDR3 loop reads CAWSVTAENSPLHF. The CDR3 DNA is TGTGCCTGGAGTGTAACGGCCGAGAATTCACCCCTCCACTTT. Full variable domain (rest looked up from reference TRBV30 and TRBJ1-6): SQTIHQWPATLVQPVGSPLSLECTVEGTSNPNLYWYRQAAGRGLQLLFYSVGIGQISSEVPQNLSASRPQDRQFILSSKKLLLSDSGFYLCAWSVTAENSPLHFGNGTRLTVT.

The chain is built from TRBV5-1 and TRBJ2-1, with 10 bases fitting TRBD1. The trim removed 4 bases at V and 6 bases at J, leaving 7 bases unmatched. The CDR3 consists of 15 residues. Germline V gene sequence: CDR1 SGHRS, CDR2 YFSETQ. CDR3 sequence: CASSDGRTGGNEQFF. The CDR3 nucleotides read TGCGCCAGCAGCGACGGGCGGACAGGGGGCAATGAGCAGTTCTTC.

The rearrangement joins TRBV6-5 to TRBJ1-2, with TRBD1 identical over 8 bases. The CDR3 spans 16 residues. V shed 1 base and J 2 bases; nucleotides not matched to a gene: 6. The V gene's germline CDR1 is MNHEY and CDR2 SVGAGI. The CDR3 sequence: CASSYYDRDRNYGYTF. The CDR3, as DNA: TGTGCCAGCAGTTACTATGACAGGGACAGGAACTATGGCTACACCTTC.

This clone was seen more than once but under ten times. The chain is built from TRBV5-1 and TRBJ1-2; 7 nucleotides agree with TRBD1. The CDR3 covers 16 residues. Germline V gene data show CDR1 as SGHRS and CDR2 as YFSETQ. Trimming took 2 bases from V and 4 from J; bases not matched to a gene: 11. This CDR3 is CASSLRTGEGSYGYTF. Here the CDR3 DNA reads TGCGCCAGCAGCTTAAGGACAGGTGAGGGGAGCTATGGCTACACCTTC.

V and J are TRBV5-5 and TRBJ2-7, with 8 bases lining up with TRBD1. With V trimmed by 6 bases and J by 5 bases, 13 bases remained unmatched. The CDR3 has 15 residues. The germline V gene encodes CDR1 SGHKS and CDR2 YYEKEE (reference sequence). CDR3 residues: CASTQTRTGKNEQYF. CDR3 DNA: TGTGCCAGCACCCAAACCCGGACAGGGAAAAACGAGCAGTACTTC.

The V call is TRBV5-1, the J call TRBJ2-3; 8 bases are shared with TRBD2. Germline CDR1 SGHRS, CDR2 YFSETQ. J gave up 3 bases and V 0 bases, and 6 bases lay outside the gene matches. The CDR3 contains 16 residues. This CDR3 is CASSLERGRLTDTQYF. In DNA, the CDR3 is TGCGCCAGCAGCTTGGAGCGGGGGCGATTAACAGATACGCAGTATTTT.

V usage is TRBV7-2 and J usage is TRBJ2-5, with 8 bases aligning to TRBD2. CDR3 size: 16 residues. The germline V gene has CDR1 SGHTA and CDR2 FQGNSA. V shed 0 bases, J shed 5 bases, and the junction held 8 bases outside the gene matches. The DNA for the CDR3 is TGTGCCAGCAGCTTAGCACCCAGCGGGGGTAGGGAGACCCAGTACTTC. Translated, it gives CASSLAPSGGRETQYF.

The V and J genes are TRBV7-9 and TRBJ1-1; D is possibly TRBD1 (5 bases). Germline lookup yields CDR1 SEHNR and CDR2 FQNEAQ (reference sequence). The CDR3 has 12 residues. V was clipped by 3 bases and J by 7 bases, with 9 bases between them. CDR3 in amino acids: CASSLGVGEAFF. CDR3 DNA sequence: TGTGCCAGCAGCTTGGGGGTAGGTGAAGCTTTCTTT.

The table lists this clone with a count of one. The chain recombines TRBV6-5 with TRBJ1-5; D possibly corresponds to TRBD1 (5 bases). V was pared by 6 bases and J by 0 bases, with 9 bases between. From germline, CDR1 is MNHEY and CDR2 SVGAGI. There are 14 residues in the CDR3. In DNA, the CDR3 is TGTGCCAGCAGCCGGGACGCTAGCAATCAGCCCCAGCATTTT. Amino acid sequence: CASSRDASNQPQHF.

J is TRBJ1-4 and V is TRBV4-1; D not resolved. This CDR3 spans 14 amino acids. The V gene's germline CDR1 is MGHRA and CDR2 YSYEKL. With 8 bases removed from V and 2 bases from J, the gap between germline ends came to 12 bases. CDR3 sequence: CASSAGRTNEKLFF. CDR3 in DNA: TGCGCCAGCTCGGCGGGCAGGACTAATGAAAAACTGTTTTTT.

This clone is large within its sample. This chain links TRBV7-2 with TRBJ1-1, with 8 nucleotides matching TRBD1. Trimming cost V 5 bases and J 5 bases; bases outside gene matches: 7. The germline gives CDR1 SGHTA, CDR2 FQGNSA. The CDR3 runs 14 residues. The CDR3 loop reads CASSRDRGGTEAFF. CDR3 nucleotides: TGTGCCAGCAGCAGAGACAGGGGAGGGACTGAAGCTTTCTTT.

The CDR3 sequence: CASSWGSRAHSTDTQYF. CDR3 coding DNA: TGTGCCAGCAGTTGGGGATCCCGAGCCCATTCCACAGATACGCAGTATTTT. The V gene is TRBV27, the J gene TRBJ2-3; no firm D call. This CDR3 is built from 17 residues. Germline V lookup: CDR1 MNHEY, CDR2 SMNVEV (reference sequence). Trimming cost V 4 bases and J 2 bases, with 19 bases left between them.

The CDR3 bases are TGTGCCAGCTCACCGTATGGTGACCCGCAGCCCCAGCATTTT. Its protein product is CASSPYGDPQPQHF. This chain connects TRBV18 to TRBJ1-5, with unresolved D. The CDR3 consists of 14 residues. In germline, CDR1 is KGHSH, CDR2 LQKENI. V was pared by 3 bases and J by 7 bases, with 13 bases between.

This rearrangement joins TRBV4-1 to TRBJ1-1; 11 bases are a match to TRBD1. The CDR3 loop spans 17 amino acids. Germline V CDR1 and CDR2: MGHRA, YSYEKL. J was trimmed by 0 bases and V by 3 bases; bases with no gene match: 6. The CDR3 DNA is TGCGCCAGCAGCCATGGACAGGGGGCTGGTATGAACACTGAAGCTTTCTTT. It translates to CASSHGQGAGMNTEAFF.